This entry lists 23 T cell receptor beta chains sequenced from one sample in a study of cytomegalovirus exposure and HLA in healthy donors (dated by TCRdb to between 2016 and 2019). Library creation used the immunoSEQ multiplex PCR assay. The multiplex PCR relied on a mix of 60 forward primers for TCR Vbeta segments and 13 reverse primers for TCR Jbeta segments. TCRdb retrieved this table from immuneACCESS and kept in-frame rearrangements only. Not all clones are present; in checked studies, unresolved V genes account for under half, and no reason is known for the remainder. Counted in this sample were under 200,000 clones; roughly 76% of them appeared once. The ten largest clones capture around 2% of the sample. The specimen sequenced was PBMCs. These receptors originate from a human donor in good health.

The chain uses TRBV4-1 and TRBJ2-5; 9 positions match TRBD2. From germline, CDR1 is MGHRA and CDR2 YSYEKL. The CDR3 extends over 14 amino acids. The J segment lost 4 bases and the V segment lost 3 bases, leaving 3 bases of the junction unmatched. CDR3 amino acids: CASSHAGGGETQYF. Here the CDR3 DNA reads TGCGCCAGCAGCCACGCGGGGGGGGGAGAGACCCAGTACTTC.

V gene TRBV4-2 combines with J gene TRBJ2-2, with 7 bases fitting TRBD2. Looked up from germline, CDR1 is LGHNA and CDR2 is YNFKEQ. V shed 9 bases, J shed 4 bases, and the junction held 11 bases outside the gene matches. CDR3 length: 15 amino acids. The CDR3 loop is CASKFASGLTGELFF. CDR3 in DNA: TGTGCCAGTAAATTCGCTAGCGGACTCACCGGGGAGCTGTTTTTT.

The V gene is TRBV4-3, the J gene TRBJ2-3; 9 nucleotides agree with TRBD2. The germline CDR1 and CDR2 sequences are LGHNA and YSLEER. The CDR3 consists of 14 residues. The V segment lost 2 bases and the J segment 5 bases; nucleotides outside the gene matches: 2. The CDR3 protein is CASSQLAGLDTQYF. The CDR3 DNA is TGCGCCAGCAGCCAACTAGCGGGGTTAGATACGCAGTATTTT.

This chain uses TRBV4-3 with TRBJ1-4; possible D gene TRBD1, 5 bases. Germline lookup yields CDR1 LGHNA and CDR2 YSLEER. The ends were cut back, 2 bases at V and 0 bases at J, with 13 bases in the middle. There are 17 residues in the CDR3. The CDR3: CASSQPRTGATNEKLFF. Written as DNA, the CDR3 is TGCGCCAGCAGCCAACCGCGGACGGGGGCAACTAATGAAAAACTGTTTTTT.

Remarks on this clone: It is likely a read error, because the conserved phenylalanine at the end of the CDR3 is missing. This rearrangement joins TRBV5-1 to TRBJ1-1; TRBD1 matches 7 bases. Germline CDR1 and CDR2: SGHRS and YFSETQ. This CDR3 has 14 residues. The V segment lost 4 bases and the J segment 5 bases; nucleotides outside the gene matches: 8. The CDR3 region is CASSPGTARTEAFL. DNA of the CDR3: TGCGCCAGCAGCCCCGGGACAGCCAGAACTGAAGCTTTCCTT.

V and J are TRBV7-2 and TRBJ1-6; 7 bases match TRBD1. The ends lost 5 bases at V and 5 bases at J; junction bases unmatched: 6. The length of the CDR3 is 15 residues. Germline CDR1 is SGHTA and CDR2 is FQGNSA. CDR3 amino acids: CASSHSDRDNSPLHF. CDR3 in DNA: TGTGCCAGCAGCCATTCTGACAGGGATAATTCACCCCTCCACTTT.

The rearrangement links TRBV20-1 to TRBJ1-2; possibly TRBD1 for D (6 bases). V lost 5 bases and J 8 bases, leaving 12 bases between the germline ends. CDR3 length: 11 residues. Germline V gene sequence: CDR1 DFQATT, CDR2 SNEGSKA (reference sequence). CDR3 sequence: CSAFDRLGYTF. Here the CDR3 DNA reads TGCAGTGCTTTCGACAGGCTGGGCTACACCTTC.

The chain combines TRBV7-2 with TRBJ1-3; maybe TRBD1 (6 bases). The length of the CDR3 is 15 residues. Trimming took 1 base from V and 8 from J, leaving 15 bases between them. The germline CDR1 and CDR2 sequences are SGHTA and FQGNSA. The CDR3, as DNA: TGTGCCAGCAGCTTAGAGCTAGGGGGTGGTTACACCATATATTTT. Translation: CASSLELGGGYTIYF.

The J gene is TRBJ1-2, the V gene TRBV5-8; D not resolved. In germline, CDR1 is SGHTS, CDR2 YDEGEE. The CDR3 covers 11 residues. V was shortened by 0 bases and J by 12 bases, with 9 bases between the two germline ends. The CDR3 is CASSLGRLNTF. For the CDR3, the DNA is TGTGCCAGCAGCTTGGGCCGCCTAAACACCTTC.

The chain couples TRBV5-1 to TRBJ1-3; possibly TRBD1 for D (6 bases). Germline CDR1 and CDR2: SGHRS and YFSETQ. The CDR3 length is 15 residues. Trimming left V 0 bases short and J 1 base short, with 8 bases between. Here the CDR3 DNA reads TGCGCCAGCAGCTTGGGGACAGCTTCTGGAAACACCATATATTTT. The encoded protein is CASSLGTASGNTIYF.

The rearrangement links TRBV6-1 to TRBJ1-2; 10 nucleotides agree with TRBD1. CDR1 MNHNS and CDR2 SASEGT come from the germline V gene. This CDR3 has 17 residues. The J segment lost 7 bases and the V segment lost 0 bases, leaving 11 bases of the junction unmatched. The CDR3 DNA reads as TGTGCCAGCAGTGAAGCGAAAAACGACAGGGGGCGGTTTGGCTACACCTTC. Protein product: CASSEAKNDRGRFGYTF.

The gene calls are TRBV10-2 and TRBJ2-7; possibly TRBD2 for D (7 bases). Per germline, CDR1 WSHSY and CDR2 SAAADI. This CDR3 comprises 12 residues. CDR3 nucleotides: TGCGGGTCACAGGGAGGGGGCTACGAGCAGTACTTC. Protein: CGSQGGGYEQYF.

CDR3 DNA: TGTGCCAGCAGCAGACAGTGTGAAGCTTTCTTT. It translates to CASSRQCEAFF. This rearrangement joins TRBV6-1 to TRBJ1-1; D perhaps matches TRBD1 (5 bases). The V gene's germline CDR1 is MNHNS and CDR2 SASEGT. Trimming removed 6 bases at V and 7 bases at J, with 9 bases between. CDR3 length: 11 residues.

The CDR3, as DNA: TGTGCCAGCAGTGAAGGGAGGTGGACCAAAGAAGCTTTCTTT. The encoded protein is CASSEGRWTKEAFF. The genes are TRBV6-1 and TRBJ1-1; D gene uncertain. The CDR3 contains 14 residues. The germline V gene encodes CDR1 MNHNS and CDR2 SASEGT. V lost 1 base and J 8 bases, leaving 14 bases between the germline ends.

This chain uses TRBV6-5 with TRBJ2-7; tentative D call: TRBD2 (5 bases). V dropped 6 bases and J dropped 5 bases, with 20 bases sitting between them. The CDR3 runs 15 residues. From germline, CDR1 is MNHEY and CDR2 SVGAGI. The CDR3 DNA reads as TGTGCCAGCAGAGACTCCGGACGAGGGATTGACGAGCAGTACTTC. Its translation is CASRDSGRGIDEQYF.

In this sample, this clone turned up once. The V gene is TRBV5-6, the J gene TRBJ1-2, with TRBD1 matching over 10 bases. The CDR3 runs 15 residues. The V and J ends lost 1 base and 4 bases, in that order; junction bases with no gene match: 4. Germline CDR1 SGHDT, CDR2 YYEEEE. The CDR3 spells CASSLRDRGIYGYTF. CDR3 DNA sequence: TGTGCCAGCAGCTTGCGGGACAGGGGAATCTATGGCTACACCTTC.

The V call is TRBV7-9, the J call TRBJ2-2, with 13 bases matching TRBD2. The CDR3 contains 15 residues. The ends lost 6 bases at V and 8 bases at J; junction bases unmatched: 6. Germline V gene lookup returns CDR1 SEHNR and CDR2 FQNEAQ (reference sequence). The CDR3 sequence: CASSTGTSGVGELFF. CDR3 bases: TGTGCCAGCAGTACCGGGACTAGCGGGGTTGGGGAGCTGTTTTTT.

J is TRBJ2-7 and V is TRBV5-1; 9 positions agree with TRBD1. Germline CDR1 reads SGHRS; CDR2 reads YFSETQ. This CDR3 has 15 amino acids. V shed 3 bases and J 6 bases; nucleotides not matched to a gene: 10. The CDR3 sequence is CASSSVNRGLAEQYF. Here the CDR3 DNA reads TGCGCCAGCAGCTCGGTTAACAGGGGGCTGGCCGAGCAGTACTTC.

V is TRBV5-4 and J is TRBJ2-1; D not certain. With 0 bases removed from V and 4 bases from J, the gap between germline ends came to 11 bases. The CDR3 totals 15 residues. Germline lookup yields CDR1 SGHNT and CDR2 YYREEE (reference sequence). CDR3 in DNA: TGTGCCAGCAGCTTGGTATCACGTAGTTACAATGAGCAGTTCTTC. Its translation: CASSLVSRSYNEQFF. The full variable domain, with the rest looked up from reference TRBV5-4 and TRBJ2-1, is ETGVTQSPTHLIKTRGQQVTLRCSSQSGHNTVSWYQQALGQGPQFIFQYYREEENGRGNFPPRFSGLQFPNYSSELNVNALELDDSALYLCASSLVSRSYNEQFFGPGTRLTVL.

This chain joins TRBV7-2 and TRBJ1-2; the D gene is possibly TRBD1 (6 bases). Germline values: CDR1 SGHTA, CDR2 FQGNSA. This CDR3 comprises 13 residues. V shed 5 bases and J shed 6 bases, with 13 bases lying between them. The CDR3 region is CASSLAHRDGYTF. In DNA form, the CDR3 reads TGTGCCAGCAGCCTCGCCCACAGGGATGGCTACACCTTC.

The gene calls are TRBV11-3 and TRBJ1-1; D is perhaps TRBD1 (6 bases). This CDR3 is built from 14 residues. Trimming pared 1 base from V and 5 bases from J, leaving 11 bases between. Germline V lookup: CDR1 SGHNT, CDR2 YENEEA. CDR3 amino acids: CASSLVTGQTEAFF. For the CDR3, the DNA is TGTGCCAGCAGCTTAGTGACAGGTCAAACTGAAGCTTTCTTT.

V is TRBV4-3 and J is TRBJ2-3; D unresolved. Looked up from germline, CDR1 is LGHNA and CDR2 is YSLEER. Deletions cut 1 base from V and 3 bases from J, with 8 bases between. CDR3 length: 14 residues. CDR3 in DNA: TGCGCCAGCAGCCAAGGTGGCAGAACAGATACGCAGTATTTT. Translation gives CASSQGGRTDTQYF.

The rearrangement joins TRBV9 to TRBJ1-2; 9 bases agree with TRBD1. With V trimmed by 4 bases and J by 6 bases, 4 bases remained unmatched. This CDR3 has 13 amino acids. CDR1 SGDLS and CDR2 YYNGEE come from the germline V gene. CDR3 region: CASSPRDRDGYTF. As DNA, the CDR3 is TGTGCCAGCAGCCCCCGGGACAGGGATGGCTACACCTTC.